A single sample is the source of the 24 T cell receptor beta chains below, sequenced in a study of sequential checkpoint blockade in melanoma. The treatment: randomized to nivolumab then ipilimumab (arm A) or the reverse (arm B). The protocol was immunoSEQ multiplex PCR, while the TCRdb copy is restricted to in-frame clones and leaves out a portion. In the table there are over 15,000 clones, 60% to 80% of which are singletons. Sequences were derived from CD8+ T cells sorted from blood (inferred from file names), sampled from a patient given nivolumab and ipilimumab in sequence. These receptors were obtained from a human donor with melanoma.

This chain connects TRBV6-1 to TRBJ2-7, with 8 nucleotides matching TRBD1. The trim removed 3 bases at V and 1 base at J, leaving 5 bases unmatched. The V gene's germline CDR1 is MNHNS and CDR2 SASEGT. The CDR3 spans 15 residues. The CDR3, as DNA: TGTGCCAGCAGTGAGGACAGGGTGCCATCCTACGAGCAGTACTTC. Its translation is CASSEDRVPSYEQYF.

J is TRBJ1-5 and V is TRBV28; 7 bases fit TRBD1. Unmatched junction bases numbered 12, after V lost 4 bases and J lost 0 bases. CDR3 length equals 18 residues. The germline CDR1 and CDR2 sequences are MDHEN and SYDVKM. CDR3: CASSSQGEASYSNQPQHF. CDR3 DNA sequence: TGTGCCAGCAGTTCCCAGGGGGAAGCCTCTTATAGCAATCAGCCCCAGCATTTT.

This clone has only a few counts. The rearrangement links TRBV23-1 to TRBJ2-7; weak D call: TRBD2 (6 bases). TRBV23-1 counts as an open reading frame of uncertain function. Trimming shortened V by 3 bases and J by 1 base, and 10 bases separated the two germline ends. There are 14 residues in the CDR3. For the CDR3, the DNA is TGCGCCAGCAGTCATTGGGGACTTTCCTACGAGCAGTACTTC. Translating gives CASSHWGLSYEQYF.

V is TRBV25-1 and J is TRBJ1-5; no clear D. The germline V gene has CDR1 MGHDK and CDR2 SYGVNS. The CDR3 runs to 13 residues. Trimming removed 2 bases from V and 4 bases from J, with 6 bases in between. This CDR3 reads CASSEGQNQPQHF. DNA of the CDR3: TGTGCCAGCAGTGAAGGGCAGAATCAGCCCCAGCATTTT. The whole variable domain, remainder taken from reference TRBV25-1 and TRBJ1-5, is EADIYQTPRYLVIGTGKKITLECSQTMGHDKMYWYQQDPGMELHLIHYSYGVNSTEKGDLSSESTVSRIRTEHFPLTLESARPSHTSQYLCASSEGQNQPQHFGDGTRLSIL.

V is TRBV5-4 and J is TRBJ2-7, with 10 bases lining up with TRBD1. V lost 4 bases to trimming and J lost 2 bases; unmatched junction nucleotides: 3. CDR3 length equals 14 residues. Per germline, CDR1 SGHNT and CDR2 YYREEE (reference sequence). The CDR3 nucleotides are TGTGCCAGCAGCCCCGGGACAGGGGCCTACGAGCAGTACTTC. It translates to CASSPGTGAYEQYF. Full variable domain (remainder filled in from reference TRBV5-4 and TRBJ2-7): ETGVTQSPTHLIKTRGQQVTLRCSSQSGHNTVSWYQQALGQGPQFIFQYYREEENGRGNFPPRFSGLQFPNYSSELNVNALELDDSALYLCASSPGTGAYEQYFGPGTRLTVT.

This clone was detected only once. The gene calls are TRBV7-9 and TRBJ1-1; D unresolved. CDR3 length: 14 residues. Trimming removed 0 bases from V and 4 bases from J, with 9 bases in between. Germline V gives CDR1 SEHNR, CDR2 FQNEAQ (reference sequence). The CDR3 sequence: CASSLALGSTEAFF. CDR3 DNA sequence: TGTGCCAGCAGCTTAGCGTTGGGGAGCACTGAAGCTTTCTTT.

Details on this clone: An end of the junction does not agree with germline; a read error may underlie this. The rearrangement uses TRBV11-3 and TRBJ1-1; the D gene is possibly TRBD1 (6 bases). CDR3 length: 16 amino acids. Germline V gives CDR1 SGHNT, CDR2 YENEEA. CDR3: CASSFPYRVDRTEVFF. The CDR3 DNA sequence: TGTGCCAGCAGCTTCCCTTACAGGGTGGATCGCACTGAAGTTTTCTTT.

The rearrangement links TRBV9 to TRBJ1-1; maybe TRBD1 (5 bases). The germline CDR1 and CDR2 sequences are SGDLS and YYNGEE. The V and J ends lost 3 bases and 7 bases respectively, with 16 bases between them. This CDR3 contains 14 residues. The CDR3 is CASSAFRGRGEAFF. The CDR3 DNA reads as TGTGCCAGCAGCGCCTTTAGGGGAAGGGGTGAAGCTTTCTTT.

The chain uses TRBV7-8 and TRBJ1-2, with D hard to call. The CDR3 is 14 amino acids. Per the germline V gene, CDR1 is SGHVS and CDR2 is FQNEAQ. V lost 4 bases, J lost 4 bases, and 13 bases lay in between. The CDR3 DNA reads TGTGCCAGCAGCTCGAACGCGGGTGGCTATGGCTACACCTTC. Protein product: CASSSNAGGYGYTF.

CDR3 sequence (DNA): TGTGCCAGCAGCTTGTCCCAGAGGACTGAAGCTTTCTTT. It translates to CASSLSQRTEAFF. The chain is built from TRBV16 and TRBJ1-1; D is unresolved. CDR1 is KGHSY and CDR2 is FQNENV in the germline V gene. The CDR3 has 13 amino acids. V gave up 5 bases and J gave up 5 bases, with 12 bases separating them.

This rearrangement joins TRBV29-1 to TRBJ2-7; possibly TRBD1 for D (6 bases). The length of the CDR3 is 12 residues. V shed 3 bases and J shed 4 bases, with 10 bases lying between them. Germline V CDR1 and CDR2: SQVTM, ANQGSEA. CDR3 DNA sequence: TGCAGCGTTGAGGGGGCGGAGTACGAGCAGTACTTC. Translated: CSVEGAEYEQYF.

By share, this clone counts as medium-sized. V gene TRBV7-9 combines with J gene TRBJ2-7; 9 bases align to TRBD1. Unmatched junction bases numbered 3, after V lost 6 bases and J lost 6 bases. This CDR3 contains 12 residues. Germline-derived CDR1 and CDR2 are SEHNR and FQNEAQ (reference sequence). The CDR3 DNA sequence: TGTGCCAGCAGGGGACAGGGTTTCGAGCAGTACTTC. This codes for CASRGQGFEQYF.

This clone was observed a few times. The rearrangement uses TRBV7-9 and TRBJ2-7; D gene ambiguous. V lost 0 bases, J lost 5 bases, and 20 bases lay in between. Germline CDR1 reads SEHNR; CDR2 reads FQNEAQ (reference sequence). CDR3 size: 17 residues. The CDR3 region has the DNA TGTGCCAGCAGCTTAGCGCGAGTGACACCCTATCTTGACGAGCAGTACTTC. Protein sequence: CASSLARVTPYLDEQYF.

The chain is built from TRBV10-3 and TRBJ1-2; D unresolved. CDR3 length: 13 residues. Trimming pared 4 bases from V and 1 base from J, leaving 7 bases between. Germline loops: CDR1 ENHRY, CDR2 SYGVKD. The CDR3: CAISGTSNYGYTF. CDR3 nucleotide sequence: TGTGCCATCAGTGGTACTAGTAACTATGGCTACACCTTC.

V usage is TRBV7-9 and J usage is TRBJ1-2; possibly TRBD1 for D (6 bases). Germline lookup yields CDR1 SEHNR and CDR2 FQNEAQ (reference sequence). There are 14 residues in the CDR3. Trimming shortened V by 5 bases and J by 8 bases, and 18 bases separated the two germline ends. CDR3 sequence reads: CASSTLGGVSGYTF. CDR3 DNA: TGTGCCAGCAGCACTCTAGGGGGGGTGAGCGGCTACACCTTC.

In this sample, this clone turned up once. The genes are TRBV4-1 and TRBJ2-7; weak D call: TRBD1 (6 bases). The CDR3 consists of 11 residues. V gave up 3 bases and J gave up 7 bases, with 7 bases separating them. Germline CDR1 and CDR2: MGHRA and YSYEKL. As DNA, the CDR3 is TGCGCCAGCAGCCAGGGGACAGAGCAGTACTTC. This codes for CASSQGTEQYF.

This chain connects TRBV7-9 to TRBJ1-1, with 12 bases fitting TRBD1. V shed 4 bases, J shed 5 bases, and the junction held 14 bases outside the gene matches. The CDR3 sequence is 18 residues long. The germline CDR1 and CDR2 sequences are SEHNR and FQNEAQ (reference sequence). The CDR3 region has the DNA TGTGCCAGCAGCTCCAGTACGGGACAGGGGGCTGATTTAACTGAAGCTTTCTTT. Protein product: CASSSSTGQGADLTEAFF. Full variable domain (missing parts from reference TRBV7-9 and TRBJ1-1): DTGVSQNPRHKITKRGQNVTFRCDPISEHNRLYWYRQTLGQGPEFLTYFQNEAQLEKSRLLSDRFSAERPKGSFSTLEIQRTEQGDSAMYLCASSSSTGQGADLTEAFFGQGTRLTVV.

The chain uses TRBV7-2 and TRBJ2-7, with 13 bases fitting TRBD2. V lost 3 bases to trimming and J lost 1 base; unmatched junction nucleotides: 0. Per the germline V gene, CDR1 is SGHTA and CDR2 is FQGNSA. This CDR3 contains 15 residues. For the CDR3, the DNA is TGTGCCAGCAGCTTGGGACTAGCGGGATCCTACGAGCAGTACTTC. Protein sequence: CASSLGLAGSYEQYF. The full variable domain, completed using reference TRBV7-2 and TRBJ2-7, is GAGVSQSPSNKVTEKGKDVELRCDPISGHTALYWYRQSLGQGLEFLIYFQGNSAPDKSGLPSDRFSAERTGGSVSTLTIQRTQQEDSAVYLCASSLGLAGSYEQYFGPGTRLTVT.

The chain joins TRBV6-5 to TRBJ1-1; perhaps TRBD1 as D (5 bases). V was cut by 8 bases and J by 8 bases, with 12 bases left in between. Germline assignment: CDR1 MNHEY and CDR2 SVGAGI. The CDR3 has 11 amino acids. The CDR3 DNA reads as TGTGCCAGCTCCCGCCGGACAGAAGCTTTCTTT. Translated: CASSRRTEAFF.

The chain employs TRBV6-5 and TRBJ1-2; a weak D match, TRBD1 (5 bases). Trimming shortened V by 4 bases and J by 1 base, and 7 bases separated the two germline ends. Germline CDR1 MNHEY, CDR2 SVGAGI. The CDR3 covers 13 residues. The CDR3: CASSLGLNYGYTF. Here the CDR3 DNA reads TGTGCCAGCAGTTTGGGACTTAACTATGGCTACACCTTC.

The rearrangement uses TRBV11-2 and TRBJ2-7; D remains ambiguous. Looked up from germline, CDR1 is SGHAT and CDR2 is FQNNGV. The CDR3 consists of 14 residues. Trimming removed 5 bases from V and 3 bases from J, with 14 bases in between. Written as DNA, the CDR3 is TGTGCCAGCAGCCCCCTTGGCAAATACTACGAGCAGTACTTC. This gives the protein CASSPLGKYYEQYF. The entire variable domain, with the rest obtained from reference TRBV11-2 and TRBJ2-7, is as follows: EAGVAQSPRYKIIEKRQSVAFWCNPISGHATLYWYQQILGQGPKLLIQFQNNGVVDDSQLPKDRFSAERLKGVDSTLKIQPAKLEDSAVYLCASSPLGKYYEQYFGPGTRLTVT.

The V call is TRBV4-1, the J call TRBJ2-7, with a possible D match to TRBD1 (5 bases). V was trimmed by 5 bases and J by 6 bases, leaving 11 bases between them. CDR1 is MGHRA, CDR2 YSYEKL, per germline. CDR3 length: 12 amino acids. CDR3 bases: TGCGCCAGCAGCTTAGGGGAAAGCGAGCAGTACTTC. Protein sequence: CASSLGESEQYF.

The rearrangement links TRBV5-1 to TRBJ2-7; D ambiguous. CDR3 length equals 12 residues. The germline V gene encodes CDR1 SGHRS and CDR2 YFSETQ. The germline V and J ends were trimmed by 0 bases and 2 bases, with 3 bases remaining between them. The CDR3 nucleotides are TGCGCCAGCAGCTTGGGTACCTACGAGCAGTACTTC. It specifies CASSLGTYEQYF.

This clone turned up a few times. The CDR3: CAISEGGGRAYEQYF. The CDR3 DNA sequence: TGTGCCATCAGTGAGGGGGGCGGGAGGGCCTACGAGCAGTACTTC. The chain has TRBV10-3 and TRBJ2-7, with TRBD2 matching over 9 bases. After removal of 2 bases from V and 2 bases from J, the junction contained 4 bases not matched to a gene. There are 15 residues in the CDR3. Per the germline V gene, CDR1 is ENHRY and CDR2 is SYGVKD.